The 27 T cell receptor beta chains listed next were all sequenced from one sample in a study of blood T cell repertoires in COVID-19. Sequenced by immunoSEQ multiplex PCR; TCRdb stores in-frame clones only, minus some. This table holds under 300,000 clones, 70% to 90% found once. The specimen sequenced was peripheral blood. These receptors all stem from a woman in her twenties or thirties with active or convalescent COVID-19.

The genes are TRBV7-3 and TRBJ1-3, with TRBD1 matching over 11 bases. The CDR3 loop spans 15 amino acids. CDR1 is SGHTA, CDR2 FQGTGA, per germline. J gave up 6 bases and V 9 bases, and 10 bases lay outside the gene matches. CDR3 sequence reads: CARTSGQGEENTIYF. Here the CDR3 DNA reads TGTGCCAGAACATCGGGACAGGGGGAGGAAAACACCATATATTTT.

This clone was observed at least ten times. V usage is TRBV6-2 or TRBV6-3 and J usage is TRBJ2-7, with D perhaps TRBD2 (6 bases). V lost 2 bases and J 0 bases, leaving 14 bases between the germline ends. There are 16 residues in the CDR3. The germline V gene encodes CDR1 MNHEY and CDR2 SVGEGT. The CDR3 DNA follows: TGTGCCAGCAGTTACCCCTGGCAGGGACTCTCCTACGAGCAGTACTTC. Translated, it gives CASSYPWQGLSYEQYF.

The chain links TRBV30 to TRBJ1-1, with 7 positions matching TRBD1. Unmatched junction bases numbered 13, after V lost 4 bases and J lost 8 bases. Germline V gene sequence: CDR1 GTSNPN, CDR2 SVGIG (reference sequence). This CDR3 comprises 14 residues. The CDR3 protein is CAWILPQGRKEAFF. The CDR3 DNA is TGTGCCTGGATTCTGCCACAGGGGAGGAAGGAAGCTTTCTTT.

The sample holds one count of this clone. V is TRBV7-6 and J is TRBJ1-6; 9 nucleotides line up with TRBD1. The germline gives CDR1 SGHVS, CDR2 FNYEAQ. The length of the CDR3 is 15 residues. V shed 6 bases, J shed 9 bases, and the junction held 9 bases outside the gene matches. The DNA for the CDR3 is TGTGCCAGCAGTCAAACGACAGGGGGAAGTTCACCCCTCCACTTT. Translated: CASSQTTGGSSPLHF.

The chain links TRBV30 to TRBJ1-1; no definite D call. This CDR3 has 13 amino acids. Trimming cost V 0 bases and J 4 bases, with 9 bases left between them. Germline assignment: CDR1 GTSNPN and CDR2 SVGIG (reference sequence). CDR3 DNA sequence: TGTGCCTGGAGTGTTCGAGGGAGCACTGAAGCTTTCTTT. Translating gives CAWSVRGSTEAFF. The full variable domain, rest sourced from reference TRBV30 and TRBJ1-1, is SQTIHQWPATLVQPVGSPLSLECTVEGTSNPNLYWYRQAAGRGLQLLFYSVGIGQISSEVPQNLSASRPQDRQFILSSKKLLLSDSGFYLCAWSVRGSTEAFFGQGTRLTVV.

In this sample, this clone turned up a few times. V is TRBV28 and J is TRBJ2-7, with D tentatively TRBD2 (6 bases). V shed 7 bases and J shed 6 bases, with 16 bases lying between them. The germline V gene encodes CDR1 MDHEN and CDR2 SYDVKM. CDR3 length: 13 amino acids. This CDR3 is CASKGGKGFEQYF. CDR3 sequence (DNA): TGTGCCAGCAAGGGCGGGAAGGGGTTCGAGCAGTACTTC.

The chain employs TRBV19 and TRBJ1-3; D possibly corresponds to TRBD1 (6 bases). From germline, CDR1 is LNHDA and CDR2 SQIVND (reference sequence). Trimming shortened V by 5 bases and J by 4 bases, and 18 bases separated the two germline ends. The CDR3 consists of 16 residues. In DNA form, the CDR3 reads TGTGCCAGTAGTTTACCCTCCGGGACACCAGGAAACACCATATATTTT. It encodes CASSLPSGTPGNTIYF.

The chain combines TRBV14 with TRBJ1-1; TRBD1 might be the D (5 bases). Germline CDR1 SGHDN, CDR2 FVKESK. The CDR3 runs 13 residues. Trimming left V 6 bases short and J 2 bases short, with 10 bases between. In nucleotides, the CDR3 is TGTGCCAGCAGTAAGCAGGGTAACACTGAAGCTTTCTTT. Residues: CASSKQGNTEAFF. The full variable domain, its missing parts supplied by reference TRBV14 and TRBJ1-1, is EAGVTQFPSHSVIEKGQTVTLRCDPISGHDNLYWYRRVMGKEIKFLLHFVKESKQDESGMPNNRFLAERTGGTYSTLKVQPAELEDSGVYFCASSKQGNTEAFFGQGTRLTVV.

This chain joins TRBV28 and TRBJ2-5, with 9 nucleotides matching TRBD1. Per germline, CDR1 MDHEN and CDR2 SYDVKM. V trimming: 5 bases; J trimming: 2 bases; junction bases outside the gene matches: 6. The CDR3 totals 15 residues. CDR3 loop: CASSHRGRGQETQYF. As DNA, the CDR3 is TGTGCCAGCAGTCACAGGGGGCGCGGGCAAGAGACCCAGTACTTC.

The V gene is TRBV7-3, the J gene TRBJ1-5; D gene uncertain. V was clipped by 6 bases and J by 0 bases, with 24 bases between them. The CDR3 loop spans 19 amino acids. Germline lookup yields CDR1 SGHTA and CDR2 FQGTGA. CDR3: CASRDPSWRAGFSNQPQHF. The DNA of the CDR3 is TGTGCCAGCAGAGATCCATCTTGGCGGGCAGGCTTTAGCAATCAGCCCCAGCATTTT.

This chain links TRBV28 with TRBJ1-1; a possible D gene is TRBD1 (6 bases). The length of the CDR3 is 15 residues. Germline values: CDR1 MDHEN, CDR2 SYDVKM. Trimming pared 5 bases from V and 2 bases from J, leaving 15 bases between. In nucleotides, the CDR3 is TGTGCCAGCAGTCCCGCACCGACAGGCAACACTGAAGCTTTCTTT. Protein sequence: CASSPAPTGNTEAFF.

This clone was seen once. V gene TRBV30 combines with J gene TRBJ2-3; 11 bases match TRBD1. V lost 3 bases, J lost 8 bases, and 4 bases stayed unmatched. From germline, CDR1 is GTSNPN and CDR2 SVGIG (reference sequence). The CDR3 totals 13 residues. This CDR3 reads CAWSGQGAATQYF. In DNA, the CDR3 is TGTGCCTGGAGCGGACAGGGGGCGGCTACGCAGTATTTT.

The V gene is TRBV3-1 (or the pseudogene TRBV3-2), the J gene TRBJ1-2; a possible D gene is TRBD1 (6 bases). V was cut by 5 bases and J by 5 bases, with 15 bases left in between. Germline loops: CDR1 LGHDT, CDR2 YNNKEL (reference sequence). This CDR3 contains 14 residues. Written as DNA, the CDR3 is TGTGCCAGCAGCTCCGGAGGGGGGGAATATGGCTACACCTTC. Amino acid sequence: CASSSGGGEYGYTF.

The V call is TRBV5-1, the J call TRBJ2-7; D is perhaps TRBD2 (6 bases). Deletions cut 4 bases from V and 8 bases from J, with 10 bases between. The CDR3 totals 11 residues. Germline V gene sequence: CDR1 SGHRS, CDR2 YFSETQ. The CDR3 protein is CASSQEGQQYF. CDR3 in DNA: TGCGCCAGCAGCCAGGAGGGGCAGCAGTACTTC. The variable domain in full, completed from reference TRBV5-1 and TRBJ2-7, reads KAGVTQTPRYLIKTRGQQVTLSCSPISGHRSVSWYQQTPGQGLQFLFEYFSETQRNKGNFPGRFSGRQFSNSRSEMNVSTLELGDSALYLCASSQEGQQYFGPGTRLTVT.

The chain joins TRBV2 to TRBJ2-6, with D perhaps matching TRBD2 (5 bases). Per germline, CDR1 SNHLY and CDR2 FYNNEI. The CDR3 runs 18 residues. The germline V and J ends were trimmed by 5 bases and 4 bases, with 21 bases remaining between them. The CDR3 DNA reads TGTGCCAGCAGTAGCCGTTGGAGGCCAGGAACCGGGGCCAACGTCCTGACTTTC. Encoded protein: CASSSRWRPGTGANVLTF.

This sequence joins TRBV29-1 and TRBJ1-1; tentatively, D is TRBD1 (5 bases). CDR3 size: 14 residues. The V end lost 7 bases, the J end lost 1 base, and 16 bases lay between the germline ends. CDR1 SQVTM and CDR2 ANQGSEA come from the germline V gene. CDR3 nucleotide sequence: TGCAGCGGCGGTCCGGGGGGAGGGAACACTGAAGCTTTCTTT. Protein product: CSGGPGGGNTEAFF.

The chain links TRBV6-1 to TRBJ1-3, with a possible D match to TRBD1 (5 bases). V dropped 4 bases and J dropped 0 bases, with 13 bases sitting between them. Per germline, CDR1 MNHNS and CDR2 SASEGT. The CDR3 is 16 amino acids. CDR3 sequence reads: CASSAIQVHSGNTIYF. The CDR3 DNA reads as TGTGCCAGCAGTGCGATACAGGTCCACTCTGGAAACACCATATATTTT.

The rearrangement links TRBV29-1 to TRBJ2-5; weak D call: TRBD2 (7 bases). From germline, CDR1 is SQVTM and CDR2 ANQGSEA. This CDR3 spans 13 amino acids. CDR3 nucleotide sequence: TGCAGTACAGGGAGGGGTTTTACAGAGACCCAGTACTTC. Translating gives CSTGRGFTETQYF. The entire variable domain, with the rest obtained from reference TRBV29-1 and TRBJ2-5, is as follows: SAVISQKPSRDICQRGTSLTIQCQVDSQVTMMFWYRQQPGQSLTLIATANQGSEATYESGFVIDKFPISRPNLTFSTLTVSNMSPEDSSIYLCSTGRGFTETQYFGPGTRLLVL.

J is TRBJ1-6 and V is TRBV2; D may be TRBD1 (6 bases). The CDR3 extends over 15 amino acids. The germline gives CDR1 SNHLY, CDR2 FYNNEI. The ends were cut back, 5 bases at V and 7 bases at J, with 15 bases in the middle. CDR3 in DNA: TGTGCCAGCAGTTTGCAGGGGCCGGCCAATTCACCCCTCCACTTT. It specifies CASSLQGPANSPLHF.

The chain carries TRBV9 and TRBJ1-2, with TRBD1 as a possible D gene (5 bases). Trimming took off 2 bases at V and 7 bases at J, with 12 bases between the two ends. CDR1 SGDLS and CDR2 YYNGEE come from the germline V gene. This CDR3 is 13 amino acids long. The CDR3 is CASSVSGGSGYTF. The CDR3 bases are TGTGCCAGCAGCGTGTCGGGGGGAAGTGGCTACACCTTC.

V is TRBV28 and J is TRBJ1-5, with a tentative D call TRBD1 (5 bases). CDR3 length equals 14 residues. V was pared by 4 bases and J by 6 bases, with 13 bases between. CDR1 is MDHEN and CDR2 is SYDVKM in the germline V gene. DNA of the CDR3: TGTGCCAGCAGTTCGACAGTTAGGGGTCAGCCCCAGCATTTT. Amino acids: CASSSTVRGQPQHF.

The chain recombines TRBV29-1 with TRBJ2-2; 8 positions agree with TRBD1. The CDR3 covers 15 residues. CDR1 is SQVTM and CDR2 is ANQGSEA in the germline V gene. Unmatched junction bases numbered 6, after V lost 5 bases and J lost 1 base. CDR3 DNA: TGCAGCGTTAGAGGAGGACAGGGGAACACCGGGGAGCTGTTTTTT. Translation gives CSVRGGQGNTGELFF.

J is TRBJ2-3 and V is TRBV7-2; 9 bases fit TRBD2. The CDR3 totals 16 residues. J was trimmed by 3 bases and V by 2 bases; bases with no gene match: 6. The V gene's germline CDR1 is SGHTA and CDR2 FQGNSA. CDR3 protein: CASSLRERGATDTQYF. The DNA for the CDR3 is TGTGCCAGCAGCTTAAGGGAGCGGGGGGCAACAGATACGCAGTATTTT.

This rearrangement joins TRBV4-2 to TRBJ2-2; D may be TRBD1 (8 bases). Germline V gives CDR1 LGHNA, CDR2 YNFKEQ. Trimming pared 3 bases from V and 5 bases from J, leaving 16 bases between. The CDR3 extends over 16 amino acids. CDR3 loop: CASSQTTGGGTGELFF. The CDR3, as DNA: TGTGCCAGCAGCCAGACTACAGGGGGAGGGACCGGGGAGCTGTTTTTT.

CDR3 protein: CATSDRQVGYGYTF. CDR3 sequence (DNA): TGTGCCACCAGCGATAGACAGGTCGGCTATGGCTACACCTTC. The chain has TRBV15 and TRBJ1-2; D perhaps matches TRBD1 (6 bases). The ends were cut back, 5 bases at V and 4 bases at J, with 14 bases in the middle. In germline, CDR1 is LNHNV, CDR2 YYDKDF (reference sequence). The CDR3 spans 14 residues. Drawing the rest from reference TRBV15 and TRBJ1-2, the complete variable domain is DAMVIQNPRYQVTQFGKPVTLSCSQTLNHNVMYWYQQKSSQAPKLLFHYYDKDFNNEADTPDNFQSRRPNTSFCFLDIRSPGLGDTAMYLCATSDRQVGYGYTFGSGTRLTVV.

The CDR3, as DNA: TGTGCCAGCAGCCAAGGTGGGACTAGCGGGGGGGAGCTGTTTTTT. Encoded protein: CASSQGGTSGGELFF. V and J are TRBV3-1 (or the pseudogene TRBV3-2) and TRBJ2-2, with 12 bases lining up with TRBD2. J was trimmed by 8 bases and V by 1 base; bases with no gene match: 2. Per germline, CDR1 LGHDT and CDR2 YNNKEL (reference sequence). This CDR3 spans 15 amino acids.

This chain links TRBV19 with TRBJ2-5; TRBD2 matches 8 bases. CDR3 length: 18 residues. Germline lookup yields CDR1 LNHDA and CDR2 SQIVND (reference sequence). After removal of 1 base from V and 4 bases from J, the junction contained 14 bases not matched to a gene. The chain's CDR3 is CASSIGKLGLAVRETQYF. CDR3 DNA: TGTGCCAGTAGTATAGGCAAACTCGGACTAGCTGTCAGAGAGACCCAGTACTTC. Full variable domain (rest looked up from reference TRBV19 and TRBJ2-5): DGGITQSPKYLFRKEGQNVTLSCEQNLNHDAMYWYRQDPGQGLRLIYYSQIVNDFQKGDIAEGYSVSREKKESFPLTVTSAQKNPTAFYLCASSIGKLGLAVRETQYFGPGTRLLVL.